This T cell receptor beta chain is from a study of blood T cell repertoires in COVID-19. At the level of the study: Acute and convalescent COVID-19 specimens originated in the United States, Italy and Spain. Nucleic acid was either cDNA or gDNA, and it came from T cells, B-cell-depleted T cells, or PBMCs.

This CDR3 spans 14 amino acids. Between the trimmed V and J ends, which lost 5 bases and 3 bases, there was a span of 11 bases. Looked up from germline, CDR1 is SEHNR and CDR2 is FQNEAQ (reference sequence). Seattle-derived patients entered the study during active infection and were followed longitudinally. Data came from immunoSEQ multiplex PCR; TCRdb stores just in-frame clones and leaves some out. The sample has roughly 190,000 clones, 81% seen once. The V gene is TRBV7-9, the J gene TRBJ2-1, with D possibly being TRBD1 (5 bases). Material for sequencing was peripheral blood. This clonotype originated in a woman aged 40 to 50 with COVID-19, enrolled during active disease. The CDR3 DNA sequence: TGTGCCAGCAGCCCGACAGCCAACTACAATGAGCAGTTCTTC. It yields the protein CASSPTANYNEQFF.